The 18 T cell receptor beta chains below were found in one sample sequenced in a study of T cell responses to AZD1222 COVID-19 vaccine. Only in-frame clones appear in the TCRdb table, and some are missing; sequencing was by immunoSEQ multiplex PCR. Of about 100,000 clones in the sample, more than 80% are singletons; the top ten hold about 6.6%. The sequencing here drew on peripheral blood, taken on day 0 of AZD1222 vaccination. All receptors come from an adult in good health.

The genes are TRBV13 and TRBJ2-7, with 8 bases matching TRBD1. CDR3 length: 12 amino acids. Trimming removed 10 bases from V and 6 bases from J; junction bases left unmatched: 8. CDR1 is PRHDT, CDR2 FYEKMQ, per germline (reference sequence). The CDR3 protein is CATGQGGGEQYF. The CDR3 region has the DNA TGTGCCACAGGACAGGGTGGAGGCGAGCAGTACTTC. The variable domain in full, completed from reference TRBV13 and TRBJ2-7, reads AAGVIQSPRHLIKEKRETATLKCYPIPRHDTVYWYQQGPGQDPQFLISFYEKMQSDKGSIPDRFSAQQFSDYHSELNMSSLELGDSALYFCATGQGGGEQYFGPGTRLTVT.

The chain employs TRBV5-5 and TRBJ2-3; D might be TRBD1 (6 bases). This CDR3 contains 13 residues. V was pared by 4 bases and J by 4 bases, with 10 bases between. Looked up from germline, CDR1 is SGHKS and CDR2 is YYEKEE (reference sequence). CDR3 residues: CASSPTGSDTQYF. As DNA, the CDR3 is TGTGCCAGCAGCCCAACAGGGTCAGATACGCAGTATTTT.

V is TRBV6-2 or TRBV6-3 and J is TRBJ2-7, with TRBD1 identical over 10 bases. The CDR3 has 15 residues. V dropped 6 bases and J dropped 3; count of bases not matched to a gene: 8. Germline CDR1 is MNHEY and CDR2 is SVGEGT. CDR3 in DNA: TGTGCCAGCAGATACGGACAGGGGGGTTTCTACGAGCAGTACTTC. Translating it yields CASRYGQGGFYEQYF.

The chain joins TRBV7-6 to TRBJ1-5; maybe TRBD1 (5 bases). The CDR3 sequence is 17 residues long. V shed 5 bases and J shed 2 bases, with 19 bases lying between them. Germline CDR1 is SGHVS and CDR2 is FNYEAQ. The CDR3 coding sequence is TGTGCCAGCAGCGTGATTGGGACGTCCTGCGGCAATCAGCCCCAGCATTTT. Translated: CASSVIGTSCGNQPQHF.

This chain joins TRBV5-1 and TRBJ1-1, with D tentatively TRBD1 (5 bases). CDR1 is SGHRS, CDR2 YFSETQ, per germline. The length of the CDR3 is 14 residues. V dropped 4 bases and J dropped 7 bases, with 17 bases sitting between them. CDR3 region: CASSGVRDSSEAFF. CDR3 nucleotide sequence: TGCGCCAGCAGCGGCGTCAGGGATTCTAGTGAAGCTTTCTTT.

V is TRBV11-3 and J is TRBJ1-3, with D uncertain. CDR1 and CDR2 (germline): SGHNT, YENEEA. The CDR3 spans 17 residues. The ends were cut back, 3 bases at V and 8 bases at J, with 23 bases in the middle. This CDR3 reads CASSFVEPSRYQDTIYF. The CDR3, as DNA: TGTGCCAGCAGCTTCGTTGAGCCGTCGAGGTATCAGGACACCATATATTTT.

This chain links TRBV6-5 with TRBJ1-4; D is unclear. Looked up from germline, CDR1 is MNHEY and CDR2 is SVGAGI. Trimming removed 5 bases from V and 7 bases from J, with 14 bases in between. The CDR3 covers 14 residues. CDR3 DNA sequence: TGTGCCAGCAGTCTCGGTCCTCTGGGTGAAAAACTGTTTTTT. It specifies CASSLGPLGEKLFF.

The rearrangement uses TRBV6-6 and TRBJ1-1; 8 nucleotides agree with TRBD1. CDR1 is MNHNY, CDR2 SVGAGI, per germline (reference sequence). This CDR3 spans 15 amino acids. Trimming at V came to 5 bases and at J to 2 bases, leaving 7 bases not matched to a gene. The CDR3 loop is CASSESRGLNTEAFF. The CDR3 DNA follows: TGTGCCAGCAGTGAGAGCAGGGGGCTTAACACTGAAGCTTTCTTT.

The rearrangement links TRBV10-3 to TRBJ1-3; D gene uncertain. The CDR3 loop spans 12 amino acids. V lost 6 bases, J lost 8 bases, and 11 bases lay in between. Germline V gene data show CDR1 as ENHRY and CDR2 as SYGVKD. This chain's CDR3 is CAISGLGDTIYF. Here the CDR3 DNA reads TGTGCCATCAGCGGACTTGGGGACACCATATATTTT.

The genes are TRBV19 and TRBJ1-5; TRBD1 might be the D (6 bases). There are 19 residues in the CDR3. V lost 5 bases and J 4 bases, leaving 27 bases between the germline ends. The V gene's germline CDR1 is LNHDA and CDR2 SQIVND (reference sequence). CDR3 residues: CASSPNREVGLRRNQPQHF. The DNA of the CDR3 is TGTGCCAGTAGTCCGAACAGGGAGGTCGGGTTGAGGAGAAATCAGCCCCAGCATTTT.

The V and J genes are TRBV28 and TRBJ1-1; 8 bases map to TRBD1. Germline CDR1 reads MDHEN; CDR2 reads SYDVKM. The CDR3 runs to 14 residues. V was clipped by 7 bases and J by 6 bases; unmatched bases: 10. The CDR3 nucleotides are TGTGCCAGCATTGCGGGACAGGCTGTGGCTGAAGCTTTCTTT. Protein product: CASIAGQAVAEAFF.

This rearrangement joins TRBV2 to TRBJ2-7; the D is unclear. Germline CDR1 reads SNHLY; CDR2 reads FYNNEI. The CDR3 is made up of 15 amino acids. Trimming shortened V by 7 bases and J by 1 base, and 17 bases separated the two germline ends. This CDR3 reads CASILTPGGSYEQYF. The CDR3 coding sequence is TGTGCCAGCATCCTAACTCCTGGCGGTTCCTACGAGCAGTACTTC.

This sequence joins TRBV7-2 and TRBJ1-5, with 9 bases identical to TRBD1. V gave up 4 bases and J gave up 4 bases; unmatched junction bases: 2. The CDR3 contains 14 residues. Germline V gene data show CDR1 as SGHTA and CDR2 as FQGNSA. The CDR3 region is CASSSGTGNQPQHF. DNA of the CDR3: TGTGCCAGCAGCTCCGGGACAGGGAATCAGCCCCAGCATTTT.

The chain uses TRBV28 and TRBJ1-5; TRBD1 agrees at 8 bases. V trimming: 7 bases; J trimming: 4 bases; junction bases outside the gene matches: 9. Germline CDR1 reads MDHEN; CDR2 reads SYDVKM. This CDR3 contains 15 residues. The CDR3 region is CASKVGTGGNQPQHF. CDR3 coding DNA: TGTGCCAGCAAGGTCGGGACAGGCGGGAATCAGCCCCAGCATTTT. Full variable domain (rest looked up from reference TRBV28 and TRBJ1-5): DVKVTQSSRYLVKRTGEKVFLECVQDMDHENMFWYRQDPGLGLRLIYFSYDVKMKEKGDIPEGYSVSREKKERFSLILESASTNQTSMYLCASKVGTGGNQPQHFGDGTRLSIL.

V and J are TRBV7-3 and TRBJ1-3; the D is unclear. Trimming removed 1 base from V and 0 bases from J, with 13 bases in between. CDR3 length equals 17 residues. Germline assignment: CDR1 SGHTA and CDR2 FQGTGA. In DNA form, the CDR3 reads TGTGCCAGCAGCTTAAGTCCTACCCCGCTCTCTGGAAACACCATATATTTT. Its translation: CASSLSPTPLSGNTIYF. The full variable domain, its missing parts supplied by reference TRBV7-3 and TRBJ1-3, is GAGVSQTPSNKVTEKGKYVELRCDPISGHTALYWYRQSLGQGPEFLIYFQGTGAADDSGLPNDRFFAVRPEGSVSTLKIQRTERGDSAVYLCASSLSPTPLSGNTIYFGEGSWLTVV.

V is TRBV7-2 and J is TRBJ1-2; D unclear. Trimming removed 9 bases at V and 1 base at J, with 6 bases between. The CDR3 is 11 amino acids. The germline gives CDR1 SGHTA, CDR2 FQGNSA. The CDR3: CASSDNYGYTF. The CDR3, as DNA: TGTGCCAGTTCTGATAACTATGGCTACACCTTC.

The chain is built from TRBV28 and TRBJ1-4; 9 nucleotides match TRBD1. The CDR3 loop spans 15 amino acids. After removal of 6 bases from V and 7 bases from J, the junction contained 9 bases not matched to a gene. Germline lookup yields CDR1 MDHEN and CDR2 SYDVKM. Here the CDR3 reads CASSTRGQGGEKLFF. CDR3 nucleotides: TGTGCCAGCAGCACCCGGGGACAGGGCGGTGAAAAACTGTTTTTT.

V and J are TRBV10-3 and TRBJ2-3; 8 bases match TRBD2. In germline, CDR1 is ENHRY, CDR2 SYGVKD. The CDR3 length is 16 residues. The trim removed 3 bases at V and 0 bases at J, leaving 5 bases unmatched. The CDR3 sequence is CAISDPGGESTDTQYF. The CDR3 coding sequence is TGTGCCATCAGTGACCCCGGGGGGGAGAGCACAGATACGCAGTATTTT.